These 21 T cell receptor beta chains came from one sample sequenced in a study of shared T cell receptors in the human thymus. Using immunoSEQ multiplex PCR, the repertoire was profiled, and TCRdb retains in-frame clones only, with some absent. The repertoire holds about 610,000 clones, with approximately 87% as singletons. This sample was shared with a second study, whose subject was human thymus T cells.

The material sequenced was thymocytes. These receptors were taken from a boy under three years old with a congenital heart defect.

V is TRBV11-2 and J is TRBJ2-7, with TRBD2 as a possible D gene (7 bases). The CDR3 loop spans 16 amino acids. V was shortened by 5 bases and J by 5 bases, with 22 bases between the two germline ends. CDR1 SGHAT and CDR2 FQNNGV come from the germline V gene. Here the CDR3 reads CASSDRLPRGLDEQYF. Here the CDR3 DNA reads TGTGCCAGCAGCGATCGCCTCCCGCGGGGGCTGGACGAGCAGTACTTC.

The V and J genes are TRBV4-1 and TRBJ2-3; 16 nucleotides agree with TRBD2. V was clipped by 1 base and J by 3 bases; unmatched bases: 7. CDR3 length: 19 amino acids. Germline CDR1 and CDR2: MGHRA and YSYEKL. The CDR3 loop reads CASSQGGLAGGLGTDTQYF. For the CDR3, the DNA is TGCGCCAGCAGCCAAGGGGGACTAGCGGGAGGGTTGGGGACAGATACGCAGTATTTT.

The CDR3 nucleotides are TGTGCCAGCAGTTTGCCTGGGGGGACAGGGGCCTACGAGCAGTACTTC. Its translation is CASSLPGGTGAYEQYF. The J gene is TRBJ2-7, the V gene TRBV28; TRBD1 agrees at 10 bases. Germline V gene lookup returns CDR1 MDHEN and CDR2 SYDVKM. This CDR3 has 16 residues. The V segment lost 3 bases and the J segment 2 bases; nucleotides outside the gene matches: 7.

In regard to this clone: The junction departs from the called germline gene at one end, perhaps through a read error. The genes are TRBV12-5 and TRBJ2-3, with D possibly TRBD2 on 5 matching bases. Germline loops: CDR1 LGHNT, CDR2 FRNRAP. The CDR3 is 14 amino acids. CDR3 in DNA: TGTACTAGTGGTTCGGACTCAATCTCAGATACGCAGTATTTT. This gives the protein CTSGSDSISDTQYF.

The chain recombines TRBV4-3 with TRBJ2-1; 11 nucleotides match TRBD2. The CDR3 covers 15 residues. Germline values: CDR1 LGHNA, CDR2 YSLEER. V shed 2 bases and J 9 bases; nucleotides not matched to a gene: 6. This CDR3 reads CASSQRWTSGREQFF. DNA for the CDR3: TGCGCCAGCAGCCAACGTTGGACTAGCGGGCGTGAGCAGTTCTTC.

The chain combines TRBV10-1 with TRBJ1-2; 10 bases map to TRBD1. The germline CDR1 and CDR2 sequences are WNHNN and SYGVQD (reference sequence). CDR3 length: 14 residues. The ends lost 6 bases at V and 2 bases at J; junction bases unmatched: 3. This CDR3 is CASSRTGGNYGYTF. The CDR3 DNA sequence: TGCGCCAGCAGCCGGACAGGGGGGAACTATGGCTACACCTTC.

V usage is TRBV5-1 and J usage is TRBJ1-5, with 7 bases fitting TRBD1. V dropped 5 bases and J dropped 2; count of bases not matched to a gene: 10. Germline CDR1 and CDR2: SGHRS and YFSETQ. The length of the CDR3 is 16 residues. In DNA, the CDR3 is TGCGCCAGCAGTCGTTGGCCAGGGGGAGGCAATCAGCCCCAGCATTTT. As protein: CASSRWPGGGNQPQHF. The variable domain in full, with the rest retrieved from reference TRBV5-1 and TRBJ1-5, is KAGVTQTPRYLIKTRGQQVTLSCSPISGHRSVSWYQQTPGQGLQFLFEYFSETQRNKGNFPGRFSGRQFSNSRSEMNVSTLELGDSALYLCASSRWPGGGNQPQHFGDGTRLSIL.

The chain couples TRBV5-1 to TRBJ2-1; D is perhaps TRBD2 (6 bases). V lost 2 bases, J lost 0 bases, and 9 bases lay in between. Looked up from germline, CDR1 is SGHRS and CDR2 is YFSETQ. The CDR3 is 15 residues long. The CDR3 sequence: CASSLSGSSYNEQFF. The CDR3 DNA reads as TGCGCCAGCAGCTTAAGCGGGTCCTCCTACAATGAGCAGTTCTTC. Drawing the rest from reference TRBV5-1 and TRBJ2-1, the complete variable domain is KAGVTQTPRYLIKTRGQQVTLSCSPISGHRSVSWYQQTPGQGLQFLFEYFSETQRNKGNFPGRFSGRQFSNSRSEMNVSTLELGDSALYLCASSLSGSSYNEQFFGPGTRLTVL.

The gene calls are TRBV2 and TRBJ2-7; 7 bases fit TRBD1. The V and J ends lost 3 bases and 6 bases, in that order; junction bases with no gene match: 11. This CDR3 comprises 15 residues. The germline V gene has CDR1 SNHLY and CDR2 FYNNEI. This chain's CDR3 is CASSDFGGQSPEQYF. The CDR3 region has the DNA TGTGCCAGCAGTGACTTTGGGGGACAGAGCCCCGAGCAGTACTTC.

This clone was seen only a few times. In DNA form, the CDR3 reads TGTGCCAGCAGTGTCTGGGGGACTAGCGGGAGGGAAAGCTCCTACGAGCAGTACTTC. It is translated as CASSVWGTSGRESSYEQYF. The J gene is TRBJ2-7, the V gene TRBV6-1; 16 bases agree with TRBD2. The CDR3 contains 19 residues. With V trimmed by 4 bases and J by 0 bases, 9 bases remained unmatched. The V gene's germline CDR1 is MNHNS and CDR2 SASEGT.

V usage is TRBV14 and J usage is TRBJ1-1, with 11 positions matching TRBD1. J lost 6 bases, V lost 0 bases, and 24 bases had no gene match. The germline V gene has CDR1 SGHDN and CDR2 FVKESK. This CDR3 comprises 22 residues. CDR3 sequence reads: CASSQDKTQEGTGGRKGSEAFF. In DNA, the CDR3 is TGTGCCAGCAGCCAAGATAAAACTCAAGAAGGGACAGGGGGTCGAAAAGGCTCTGAAGCTTTCTTT.

In this sample, this clone turned up a few times. The rearrangement joins TRBV4-2 to TRBJ2-1; D perhaps matches TRBD2 (6 bases). The CDR3 contains 15 residues. CDR1 LGHNA and CDR2 YNFKEQ come from the germline V gene. Trimming shortened V by 4 bases and J by 9 bases, and 19 bases separated the two germline ends. CDR3 DNA sequence: TGTGCCAGCAGCCCAGTGCCGGGGGACTCGACTGAGCAGTTCTTC. Amino acid sequence: CASSPVPGDSTEQFF.

This clone was counted between two and nine times. The V gene is TRBV15, the J gene TRBJ1-2; 9 bases match TRBD1. J gave up 8 bases and V 6 bases, and 22 bases lay outside the gene matches. This CDR3 is 18 amino acids long. Per the germline V gene, CDR1 is LNHNV and CDR2 is YYDKDF (reference sequence). Written as DNA, the CDR3 is TGTGCCACCAGTAGACCGGGATCCGGGACAGGGAGGATGCGAGGCTACACCTTC. Translated, it gives CATSRPGSGTGRMRGYTF.

This CDR3 reads CASSPKTGVPDTQYF. CDR3 nucleotides: TGTGCCAGCAGCCCTAAGACAGGGGTGCCAGATACGCAGTATTTT. The rearrangement links TRBV6-1 to TRBJ2-3, with TRBD1 identical over 8 bases. Germline CDR1 MNHNS, CDR2 SASEGT. V lost 6 bases, J lost 4 bases, and 9 bases stayed unmatched. CDR3 length equals 15 residues.

The CDR3 region has the DNA TGTGCCTGGAGTCCCCGCAGCGGGAGCTACGAGCAGTACTTC. Translated, it gives CAWSPRSGSYEQYF. The chain recombines TRBV30 with TRBJ2-7; TRBD2 matches at 8 bases. Per the germline V gene, CDR1 is GTSNPN and CDR2 is SVGIG (reference sequence). V shed 2 bases and J 3 bases; nucleotides not matched to a gene: 6. This CDR3 has 14 amino acids.

The chain is built from TRBV11-3 and TRBJ2-2; maybe TRBD2 (5 bases). Germline V gene lookup returns CDR1 SGHNT and CDR2 YENEEA. V was pared by 1 base and J by 4 bases, with 10 bases between. This CDR3 contains 15 residues. The CDR3 coding sequence is TGTGCCAGCAGCTTAGTCTGGGGAGTCACCGGGGAGCTGTTTTTT. Translating it yields CASSLVWGVTGELFF.

V is TRBV30 and J is TRBJ2-3, with 11 bases matching TRBD2. Per germline, CDR1 GTSNPN and CDR2 SVGIG (reference sequence). V was pared by 6 bases and J by 5 bases, with 4 bases of the junction left unmatched. CDR3 length: 13 residues. CDR3 nucleotide sequence: TGTGCCTGCGACCTAGCGGGAGGAGATACGCAGTATTTT. As protein: CACDLAGGDTQYF. The variable domain in full, completed from reference TRBV30 and TRBJ2-3, reads SQTIHQWPATLVQPVGSPLSLECTVEGTSNPNLYWYRQAAGRGLQLLFYSVGIGQISSEVPQNLSASRPQDRQFILSSKKLLLSDSGFYLCACDLAGGDTQYFGPGTRLTVL.

The gene calls are TRBV5-5 and TRBJ2-4; 8 bases map to TRBD1. V shed 7 bases and J 6 bases; nucleotides not matched to a gene: 6. Germline assignment: CDR1 SGHKS and CDR2 YYEKEE (reference sequence). There are 13 residues in the CDR3. Here the CDR3 DNA reads TGTGCCAGCTCACCGACAGGGGTAAACATTCAGTACTTC. This encodes CASSPTGVNIQYF.

The genes are TRBV27 and TRBJ2-5; 7 nucleotides align to TRBD2. The CDR3 runs to 18 residues. V lost 3 bases, J lost 3 bases, and 16 bases stayed unmatched. Germline-derived CDR1 and CDR2 are MNHEY and SMNVEV (reference sequence). This CDR3 is CASSLRGSWGLGEETQYF. CDR3 DNA sequence: TGTGCCAGCAGTTTGCGCGGGAGCTGGGGATTAGGAGAAGAGACCCAGTACTTC.

V and J are TRBV19 and TRBJ2-5, with 7 bases fitting TRBD1. Germline assignment: CDR1 LNHDA and CDR2 SQIVND (reference sequence). This CDR3 has 16 amino acids. V lost 7 bases to trimming and J lost 1 base; unmatched junction nucleotides: 12. This CDR3 reads CASTPHEGAPQETQYF. The CDR3 DNA sequence: TGTGCCAGTACCCCCCATGAGGGGGCCCCCCAAGAGACCCAGTACTTC.

The chain employs TRBV4-3 and TRBJ2-7; 8 bases align to TRBD2. There are 16 residues in the CDR3. CDR1 and CDR2 (germline): LGHNA, YSLEER. V shed 2 bases and J 2 bases; nucleotides not matched to a gene: 8. CDR3 residues: CASSQKPGLAPYEQYF. Here the CDR3 DNA reads TGCGCCAGCAGCCAAAAACCTGGACTAGCTCCCTACGAGCAGTACTTC.